This TCR beta chain was recorded in a study of CD4 T cells in relation to SARS-CoV-2 and coronaviruses (dated by TCRdb to the early 2020s). A note on the overall study: The ViraFEST assay cultured PBMCs with antigen for more than nine days, then sequenced TCR beta CDR3s to find antigen-specific clonal expansions. For other donors in the study, expansion assays were sequenced with a different, Illumina-based TCR-beta assay. Patient-derived lymphoblastoid cell lines were used to map the HLA restriction of shared crossreactive spike epitopes. The negative reference condition was either a culture with an HIV-1 Nef peptide pool or a culture with no peptide. The Adaptive Biotechnologies TCR-sequencing kit was used for samples from a few pre-COVID donors and for the naive versus memory experiments, whereas the other data were Illumina-based. At the level of individual TCR clonotypes, the study measured memory CD4+ T cell crossreactivity between SARS-CoV-2 spike protein and common cold coronavirus spike proteins.

This clone occurred once. What antigen it recognizes has not been identified. Per-nucleotide qualities are absent, and no much larger clonotype sits a single base away. Broad study findings and their caveats: Crossreactivity analysis centred on spike protein, so crossreactivity against other viral proteins was not assessed. In roughly 65% of donors, memory CD4+ clonotypes turned up that crossrecognized SARS-CoV-2 and at least one common cold coronavirus spike. Because no donor provided both pre-pandemic and post-infection samples, tracing the source of pre-existing responses was limited. The study was limited by small numbers of patients and tested TCRs. Compared with monoreactive clones, crossreactive clones had significantly weaker SARS-CoV-2-driven expansion, a result consistent with antigenic imprinting.

Measured from the cysteine to the phenylalanine, the CDR3 is 13 residues long. Of the read, only the CDR3 DNA is kept; its 39 bases are in frame from base 1. At the junction V is shortened by 10 bases and J by 0 bases; bases outside the gene matches: 4. The germline V gene sets CDR1 to MDHEN and CDR2 to SYDVKM. CD4+ T cells from unexposed donors were collected before the COVID-19 pandemic (2011-2018). The EasySep CD4+ T cell isolation kit was used to isolate CD4+ T cells once the cultures had run for roughly eleven days. Unexposed donor CD4+ T cells were tested for reactivity to SARS-CoV-2 S and N and four common cold coronavirus spike pools, as cell number allowed. About 2.2 million PBMCs per well were cultured in IMDM with roughly 5% human AB serum and 8.5 to 10 IU/ml IL-2. Half of the culture medium was replaced with fresh IL-2-containing medium on days 3 and 7. In general, every peptide culture condition was set up in three replicate wells. Leukapheresis product for the unexposed donors was purchased commercially. Ficoll-Paque PLUS gradient centrifugation was used to isolate PBMCs from either whole blood or leukapheresis product. The PBMCs went either fresh into the expansion assay or into cryopreservation at -140 degrees C. The QIAamp Micro DNA Kit was used to extract genomic DNA from the CD4+ T cells.

Library prep was done by the immunoSEQ multiplex PCR assay. Regarding the original processing steps: During preprocessing, nonproductive sequences were removed, as were CDR3s that did not start with C, did not end with F or W, or were shorter than 7 amino acids. Antigen-specific clonotypes were called with the MANAFEST web app, based on expansion relative to reference and other culture wells. A clone was considered positive if significant expansion relative to the reference culture was observed in 2 of 3 replicate wells at an FDR below 0.05. To be called positive, a clone also had to show significant expansion compared with every other tandem well and an odds ratio greater than 5. Pairwise Levenshtein distance, computed with the stringdist R package after three terminal residues were trimmed from each end, was used as the measure of CDR3 homology. TCRdb carries this immuneACCESS record with in-frame sequences only. Its versions omit some clonotypes, under half of them owing to an unresolved V gene in the studies checked, with the rest unexplained. For V, J and clone size, that table is used; D and trimming come from the DNA. The sample profile shows roughly 28,000 clones; about two thirds of them were found once. 20% to 25% of the sample is in the top ten clones.

Sequencing was done on a sample of CD4+ T cells from PBMCs, cultured in vitro. The clonotype comes from a human donor in good health. Recombination connected TRBV28 to TRBJ2-3; 7 bases in the middle match TRBD1. The nucleotide sequence reads TGTGCCACCCGGGACAGTAGCACAGATACGCAGTATTTT. This yields the protein CATRDSSTDTQYF.